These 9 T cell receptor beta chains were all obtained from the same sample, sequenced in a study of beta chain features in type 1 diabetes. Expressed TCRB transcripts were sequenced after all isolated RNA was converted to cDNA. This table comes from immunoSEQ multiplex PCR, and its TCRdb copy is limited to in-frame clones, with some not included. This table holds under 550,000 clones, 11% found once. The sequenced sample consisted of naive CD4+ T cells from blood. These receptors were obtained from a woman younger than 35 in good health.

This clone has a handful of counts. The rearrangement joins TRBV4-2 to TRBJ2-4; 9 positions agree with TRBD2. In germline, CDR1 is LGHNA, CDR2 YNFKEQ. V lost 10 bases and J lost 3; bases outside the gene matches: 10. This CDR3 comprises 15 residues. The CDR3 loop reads CATGDLSGGKNIQYF. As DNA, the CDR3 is TGTGCCACCGGAGACCTTAGCGGGGGCAAAAACATTCAGTACTTC.

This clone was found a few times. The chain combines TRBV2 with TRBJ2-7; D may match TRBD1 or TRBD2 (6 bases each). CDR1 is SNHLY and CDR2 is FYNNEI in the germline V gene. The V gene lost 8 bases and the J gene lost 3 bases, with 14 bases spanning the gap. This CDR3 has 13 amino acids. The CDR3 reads CASSSGASYEQYV. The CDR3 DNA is TGTGCCAGCTCTTCGGGGGCGAGCTACGAGCAGTACGTC.

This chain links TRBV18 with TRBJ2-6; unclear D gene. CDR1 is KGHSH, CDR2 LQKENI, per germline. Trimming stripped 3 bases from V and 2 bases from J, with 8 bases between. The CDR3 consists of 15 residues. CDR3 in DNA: TGTGCCAGCTCACCTACTCCTACTGGGGCCAACGTCCTGACTTTC. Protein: CASSPTPTGANVLTF. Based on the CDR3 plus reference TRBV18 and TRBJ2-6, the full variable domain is NAGVMQNPRHLVRRRGQEARLRCSPMKGHSHVYWYRQLPEEGLKFMVYLQKENIIDESGMPKERFSAEFPKEGPSILRIQQVVRGDSAAYFCASSPTPTGANVLTFGAGSRLTVL.

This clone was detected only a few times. The CDR3 nucleotides are TGTGCCACCAGCAGAGATCTACCTACGGGGGGTAAAAGGGAAAAACTGTTTTTT. It is translated as CATSRDLPTGGKREKLFF. This sequence joins TRBV15 and TRBJ1-4; D perhaps matches TRBD1 (5 bases). Trimming removed 0 bases at V and 8 bases at J, with 22 bases between. Germline CDR1 reads LNHNV; CDR2 reads YYDKDF (reference sequence). This CDR3 contains 18 residues.

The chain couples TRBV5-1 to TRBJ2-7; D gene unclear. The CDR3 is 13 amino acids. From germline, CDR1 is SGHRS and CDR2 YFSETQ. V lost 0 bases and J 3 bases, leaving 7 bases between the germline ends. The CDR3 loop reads CASSLGAGYEQYV. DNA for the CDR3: TGCGCCAGCAGCTTGGGGGCCGGCTACGAGCAGTACGTC.

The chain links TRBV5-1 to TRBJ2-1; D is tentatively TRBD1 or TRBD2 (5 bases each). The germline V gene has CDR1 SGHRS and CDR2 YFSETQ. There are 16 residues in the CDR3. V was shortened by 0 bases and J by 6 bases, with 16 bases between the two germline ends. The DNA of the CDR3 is TGCGCCAGCAGCTTGGAGGTTTGGTCTGGGGGCAATGAGCAGTTCTTC. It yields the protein CASSLEVWSGGNEQFF. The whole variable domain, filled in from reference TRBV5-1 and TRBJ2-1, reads KAGVTQTPRYLIKTRGQQVTLSCSPISGHRSVSWYQQTPGQGLQFLFEYFSETQRNKGNFPGRFSGRQFSNSRSEMNVSTLELGDSALYLCASSLEVWSGGNEQFFGPGTRLTVL.

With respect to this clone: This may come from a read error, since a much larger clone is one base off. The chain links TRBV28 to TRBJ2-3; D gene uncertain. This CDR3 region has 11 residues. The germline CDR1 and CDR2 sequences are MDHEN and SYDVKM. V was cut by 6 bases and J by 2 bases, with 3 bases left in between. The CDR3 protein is CASRYTDTQYF. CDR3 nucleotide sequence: TGTGCCAGCAGATACACAGATACGCAGTATTTT.

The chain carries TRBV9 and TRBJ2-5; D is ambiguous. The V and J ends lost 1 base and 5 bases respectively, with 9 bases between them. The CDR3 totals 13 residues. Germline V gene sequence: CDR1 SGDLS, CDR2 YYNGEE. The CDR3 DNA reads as TGTGCCAGCAGCGTAAATGTAGGGGAGACCCAGTACTTC. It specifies CASSVNVGETQYF.

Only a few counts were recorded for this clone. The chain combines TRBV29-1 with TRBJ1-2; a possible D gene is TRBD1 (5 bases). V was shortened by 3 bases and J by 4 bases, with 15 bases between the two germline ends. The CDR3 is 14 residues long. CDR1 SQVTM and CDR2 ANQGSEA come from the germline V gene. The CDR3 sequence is CSVEKVQGSYGYTF. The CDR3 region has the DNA TGCAGCGTTGAGAAGGTCCAGGGAAGCTATGGCTACACCTTC.